One and the same sample provided the 21 T cell receptor beta chains below, sequenced in a study of radiotherapy plus CTLA-4 blockade in lung cancer. Produced via immunoSEQ multiplex PCR; TCRdb's table is partial and in-frame only. The table includes about 87,000 clones, more than 75% detected once. The starting material was peripheral blood, obtained from a patient treated with radiotherapy plus ipilimumab. The source is a human donor with non-small cell lung cancer that progressed on radiotherapy plus ipilimumab.

This rearrangement joins TRBV2 to TRBJ1-1, with D unresolved. Germline V CDR1 and CDR2: SNHLY, FYNNEI. The CDR3 covers 13 residues. The V end lost 7 bases, the J end lost 0 bases, and 9 bases lay between the germline ends. The CDR3 bases are TGTGCCAGCACCGGGTCCTTGAACACTGAAGCTTTCTTT. This codes for CASTGSLNTEAFF.

The chain recombines TRBV28 with TRBJ1-5, with TRBD1 identical over 8 bases. This CDR3 is built from 16 residues. Per the germline V gene, CDR1 is MDHEN and CDR2 is SYDVKM. After removal of 2 bases from V and 9 bases from J, the junction contained 12 bases not matched to a gene. CDR3 DNA sequence: TGTGCCAGCAGTTTAATGGGACAGGACTCCATGGGGCCCCAGCATTTT. Encoded protein: CASSLMGQDSMGPQHF.

This sequence joins TRBV20-1 and TRBJ2-7; possible D gene TRBD1, 5 bases. Germline-derived CDR1 and CDR2 are DFQATT and SNEGSKA (reference sequence). CDR3 length equals 11 residues. V was cut by 6 bases and J by 9 bases, with 15 bases left in between. CDR3 coding DNA: TGCAGTGCCTCCGAAATGCAGGGGCAGTACTTC. Translating it yields CSASEMQGQYF.

The V gene is TRBV29-1, the J gene TRBJ1-1, with D tentatively TRBD1 (5 bases). Per the germline V gene, CDR1 is SQVTM and CDR2 is ANQGSEA. V shed 3 bases and J shed 4 bases, with 12 bases lying between them. The length of the CDR3 is 13 residues. In DNA form, the CDR3 reads TGCAGCGTTGAGGGACTGGGAGGCACTGAAGCTTTCTTT. Residues: CSVEGLGGTEAFF.

Note on this clone: Relative to the germline gene, one junction end is altered; a read error may explain this. The chain carries TRBV9 and TRBJ2-3, with D hard to call. Germline CDR1 is SGDLS and CDR2 is YYNGEE. This CDR3 has 12 amino acids. The CDR3 reads CSSSDSTDTQYF. The DNA for the CDR3 is TGTTCCAGCAGCGATAGCACAGATACGCAGTATTTT.

The chain recombines TRBV7-2 with TRBJ2-5; 10 positions match TRBD1. Germline trimming cut 6 bases from V and 5 bases from J; bases unmatched to any gene: 6. The germline V gene encodes CDR1 SGHTA and CDR2 FQGNSA. The CDR3 covers 14 residues. The CDR3 DNA is TGTGCCAGCAGTCGACAGGGGGCGGGGGAGACCCAGTACTTC. This sequence encodes CASSRQGAGETQYF.

The genes are TRBV29-1 and TRBJ2-4; D gene uncertain. Germline lookup yields CDR1 SQVTM and CDR2 ANQGSEA. This CDR3 region has 15 residues. V lost 1 base and J lost 0, with 10 bases in between. Written as DNA, the CDR3 is TGCAGCGTTGAAGGGGCCCAAGGAGCCAAAAACATTCAGTACTTC. Protein product: CSVEGAQGAKNIQYF.

The CDR3 DNA reads as TGTGCCAGCAGCGTCGGACAGGGGAGTAATTCACCCCTCCACTTT. Translation gives CASSVGQGSNSPLHF. The gene calls are TRBV9 and TRBJ1-6; 9 bases are shared with TRBD1. The CDR3 sequence is 15 residues long. The ends lost 2 bases at V and 6 bases at J; junction bases unmatched: 3. CDR1 is SGDLS and CDR2 is YYNGEE in the germline V gene.

This chain uses TRBV6-5 with TRBJ1-6, with no clear D. The CDR3 consists of 13 residues. V shed 6 bases and J shed 5 bases, with 8 bases lying between them. Germline CDR1 and CDR2: MNHEY and SVGAGI. For the CDR3, the DNA is TGTGCCAGCAGAGAAGTTAATAATTCACCCCTCCACTTT. Translated, it gives CASREVNNSPLHF.

The rearrangement joins TRBV7-8 to TRBJ2-3, with D possibly being TRBD2 (5 bases). Germline CDR1 reads SGHVS; CDR2 reads FQNEAQ. The CDR3 runs 12 residues. Trimming stripped 7 bases from V and 8 bases from J, with 13 bases between. This CDR3 is CASKSPAGTQYF. The CDR3 DNA is TGTGCCAGCAAAAGTCCGGCGGGTACGCAGTATTTT.

The V gene is TRBV18, the J gene TRBJ2-7, with D possibly TRBD2 on 6 matching bases. Germline V lookup: CDR1 KGHSH, CDR2 LQKENI. The CDR3 extends over 16 amino acids. V was pared by 3 bases and J by 4 bases, with 19 bases between. DNA of the CDR3: TGTGCCAGCTCACCGGGCCCCCGGGGGATAGGGTACGAGCAGTACTTC. Amino acids: CASSPGPRGIGYEQYF. Looking up the rest from reference TRBV18 and TRBJ2-7 gives the full variable domain: NAGVMQNPRHLVRRRGQEARLRCSPMKGHSHVYWYRQLPEEGLKFMVYLQKENIIDESGMPKERFSAEFPKEGPSILRIQQVVRGDSAAYFCASSPGPRGIGYEQYFGPGTRLTVT.

V and J are TRBV7-9 and TRBJ2-7; no clear D. The germline CDR1 and CDR2 sequences are SEHNR and FQNEAQ (reference sequence). The CDR3 is made up of 14 amino acids. Trimming pared 5 bases from V and 0 bases from J, leaving 11 bases between. The CDR3 DNA reads as TGTGCCAGCAGCGTCGACTTAAGCTCCTACGAGCAGTACTTC. Its translation: CASSVDLSSYEQYF.

This clone came up a few times. V and J are TRBV19 and TRBJ2-2; 7 bases map to TRBD1. After removal of 6 bases from V and 6 bases from J, the junction contained 7 bases not matched to a gene. The CDR3 covers 14 residues. Germline CDR1 LNHDA, CDR2 SQIVND (reference sequence). The CDR3 here is CASRGTGVAGELFF. CDR3 coding DNA: TGTGCCAGTAGGGGCACAGGGGTGGCCGGGGAGCTGTTTTTT.

The chain combines TRBV21-1 with TRBJ1-1. TRBV21-1 is an annotated pseudogene. This CDR3 comprises 16 residues. The CDR3 loop reads CASSDTTSQTNTEAFF. CDR3 nucleotides: TGTGCCAGCAGCGATACCACTTCACAAACGAACACTGAAGCTTTCTTT.

CDR3 loop: CASSLAGVGGPGELFF. CDR3 sequence (DNA): TGTGCCAGCAGCTTGGCAGGGGTCGGGGGCCCCGGGGAGCTGTTTTTT. The chain has TRBV5-6 and TRBJ2-2; D possibly uses TRBD1 or TRBD2 (6 bases each). Germline V gene sequence: CDR1 SGHDT, CDR2 YYEEEE. The CDR3 is 16 residues long. The V end was cut by 0 bases, the J end by 6 bases, with 15 bases between.

CDR3 nucleotide sequence: TGTGCCAGCAGCTTCTCGGCGGCCCAAGAGACCCAGTACTTC. Translated, it gives CASSFSAAQETQYF. The rearrangement joins TRBV13 to TRBJ2-5; D uncertain. Trimming removed 3 bases from V and 1 base from J, with 9 bases in between. This CDR3 is built from 14 residues. Germline CDR1 reads PRHDT; CDR2 reads FYEKMQ (reference sequence).

The rearrangement links TRBV19 to TRBJ1-2, with D possibly TRBD1 on 6 matching bases. There are 13 residues in the CDR3. V was trimmed by 5 bases and J by 4 bases, leaving 11 bases between them. Germline V gives CDR1 LNHDA, CDR2 SQIVND (reference sequence). CDR3 sequence: CASSPDRFYGYTF. The DNA of the CDR3 is TGTGCCAGTAGTCCCGACAGGTTCTATGGCTACACCTTC.

The J gene is TRBJ2-7, the V gene TRBV28; TRBD1 matches 9 bases. V lost 4 bases, J lost 3 bases, and 13 bases stayed unmatched. Germline CDR1 reads MDHEN; CDR2 reads SYDVKM. This CDR3 is built from 17 residues. The CDR3 protein is CASSSEPGTGSGYEQYF. CDR3 coding DNA: TGTGCCAGCAGTTCTGAACCCGGGACAGGGAGTGGCTACGAGCAGTACTTC. Based on the CDR3 plus reference TRBV28 and TRBJ2-7, the full variable domain is DVKVTQSSRYLVKRTGEKVFLECVQDMDHENMFWYRQDPGLGLRLIYFSYDVKMKEKGDIPEGYSVSREKKERFSLILESASTNQTSMYLCASSSEPGTGSGYEQYFGPGTRLTVT.

The chain is built from TRBV19 and TRBJ2-6; D ambiguous. The CDR3 has 13 amino acids. Germline V gene data show CDR1 as LNHDA and CDR2 as SQIVND (reference sequence). V lost 9 bases to trimming and J lost 1 base, with 7 bases between them. The CDR3: CASRHSGANVLTF. CDR3 DNA: TGTGCCAGCCGACATTCTGGGGCCAACGTCCTGACTTTC.

The chain employs TRBV27 and TRBJ2-5; D possibly matches TRBD1 or TRBD2 (6 bases each). Judging by the DNA end, TRBJ2-7 fits better; the J call may be wrong. Germline V gene data show CDR1 as MNHEY and CDR2 as SMNVEV (reference sequence). The CDR3 is 15 amino acids. The CDR3 loop reads CASSGDRGPPYEQYF. As DNA, the CDR3 is TGTGCCAGCAGTGGGGACCGGGGGCCCCCCTACGAGCAGTACTTC.

CDR3 in DNA: TGTGCCAGCAGTGGCGGGACAGGGGGGAATTACGAGCAGTACTTC. Protein product: CASSGGTGGNYEQYF. The chain is built from TRBV6-1 and TRBJ2-7; 11 bases align to TRBD1. The CDR3 sequence is 15 residues long. Germline V lookup: CDR1 MNHNS, CDR2 SASEGT. V trimming: 4 bases; J trimming: 4 bases; junction bases outside the gene matches: 6.